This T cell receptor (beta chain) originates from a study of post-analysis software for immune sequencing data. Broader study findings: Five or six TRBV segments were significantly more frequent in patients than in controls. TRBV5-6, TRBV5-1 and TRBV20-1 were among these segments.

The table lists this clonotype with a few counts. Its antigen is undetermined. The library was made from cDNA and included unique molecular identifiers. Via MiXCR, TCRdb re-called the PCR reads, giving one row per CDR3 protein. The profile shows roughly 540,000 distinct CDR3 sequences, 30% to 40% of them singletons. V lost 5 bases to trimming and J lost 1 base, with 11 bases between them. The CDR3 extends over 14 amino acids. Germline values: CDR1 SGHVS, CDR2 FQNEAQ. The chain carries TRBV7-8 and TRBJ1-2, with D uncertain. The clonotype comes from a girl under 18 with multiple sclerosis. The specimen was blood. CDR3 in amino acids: CASSHRRDNYGYTF. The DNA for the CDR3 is TGTGCCAGCAGCCATCGACGAGATAACTATGGCTACACCTTC.